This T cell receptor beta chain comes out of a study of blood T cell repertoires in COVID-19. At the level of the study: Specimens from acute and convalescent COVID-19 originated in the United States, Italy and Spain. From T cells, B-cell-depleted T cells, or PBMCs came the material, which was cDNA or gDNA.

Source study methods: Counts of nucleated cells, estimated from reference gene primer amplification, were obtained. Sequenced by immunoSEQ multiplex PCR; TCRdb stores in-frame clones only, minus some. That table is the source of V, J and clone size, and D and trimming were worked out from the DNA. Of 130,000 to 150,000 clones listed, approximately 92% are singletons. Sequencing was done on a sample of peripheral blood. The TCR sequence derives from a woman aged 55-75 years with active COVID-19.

The CDR3 loop reads CASSQTRRETQYF. The CDR3 DNA follows: TGTGCCAGTAGCCAGACTAGACGAGAGACCCAGTACTTC. The chain links TRBV19 to TRBJ2-5; tentatively, D is TRBD2 (6 bases). The CDR3 has 13 residues. V dropped 6 bases and J dropped 4 bases, with 12 bases sitting between them. Germline V gene data show CDR1 as LNHDA and CDR2 as SQIVND (reference sequence).